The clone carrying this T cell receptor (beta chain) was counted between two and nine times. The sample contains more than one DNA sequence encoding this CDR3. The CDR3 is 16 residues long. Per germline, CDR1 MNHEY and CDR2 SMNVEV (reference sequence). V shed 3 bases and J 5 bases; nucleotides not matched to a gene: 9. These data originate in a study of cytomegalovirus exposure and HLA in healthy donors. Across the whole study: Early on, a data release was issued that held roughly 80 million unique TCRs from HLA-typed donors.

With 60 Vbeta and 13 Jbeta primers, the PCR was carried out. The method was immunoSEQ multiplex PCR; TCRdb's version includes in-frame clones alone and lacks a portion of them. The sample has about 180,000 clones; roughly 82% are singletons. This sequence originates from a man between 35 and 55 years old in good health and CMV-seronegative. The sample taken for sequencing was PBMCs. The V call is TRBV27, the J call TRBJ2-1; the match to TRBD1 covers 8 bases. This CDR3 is CASSLLTGTGNNEQFF. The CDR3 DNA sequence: TGTGCCAGCAGTTTGCTAACCGGGACAGGAAACAATGAGCAGTTCTTC.